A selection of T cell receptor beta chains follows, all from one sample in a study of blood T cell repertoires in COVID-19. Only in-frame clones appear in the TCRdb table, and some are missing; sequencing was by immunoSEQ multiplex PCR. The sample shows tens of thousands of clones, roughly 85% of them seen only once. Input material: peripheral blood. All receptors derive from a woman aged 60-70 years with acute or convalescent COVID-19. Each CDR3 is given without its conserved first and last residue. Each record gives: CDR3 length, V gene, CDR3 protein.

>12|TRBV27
ASSSSNRNSPLH
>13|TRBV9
ASSVEAGGRYGYT
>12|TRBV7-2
ASSLTGAPETQY
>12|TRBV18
ASSPKTGGTEAF
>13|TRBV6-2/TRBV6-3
ASSLTGSGANVLT
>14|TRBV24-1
ATSDSTQGRMQPQH
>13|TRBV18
ASSPSAGNGNTIY
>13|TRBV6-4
ASSIAGGSEAEQF
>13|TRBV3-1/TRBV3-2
ASSRVGTGKEELF
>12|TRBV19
ASSIDIWRNGYT
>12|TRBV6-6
ASSWGTGLETQY
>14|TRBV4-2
ASSPTTSGASGEQF
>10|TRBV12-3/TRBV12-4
ASYGSTGELF
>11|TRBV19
ASSISLQETQY